This T cell receptor beta chain was documented in a study of shared clonotypes between healthy human individuals. At the level of the study: The study drew on a couple of women and a few men aged 18 to 49 as donors. Broader study findings: Generation probabilities were higher for clonotypes shared across all four sorted-subset donors than for unshared ones.

The CDR3 sequence is 13 residues long. V lost 5 bases to trimming and J lost 9 bases, with 11 bases between them. CDR1 is LNHDA and CDR2 is SQIVND in the germline V gene (reference sequence). Sequenced by immunoSEQ multiplex PCR; TCRdb stores in-frame clones only, minus some. The sample consists of roughly 1,100,000 clones, around four fifths of them appearing once. On this clone itself: Its antigen is still unknown.

Healthy adults negative for HIV, lacking recent acute infections or vaccinations, served as donors. The sequencing sample was made of memory CD4+ T cells sorted from blood. Subset indicated: CD45RA-negative fraction. The sequence came from a man aged 18 to 29 in good health. V usage is TRBV19 and J usage is TRBJ1-6; no firm D call. The CDR3 DNA reads TGTGCCAGTAGTTCCCGGAATTCTTCACCCCTCCACTTT. It specifies CASSSRNSSPLHF. The complete variable domain, with remaining parts taken from reference TRBV19 and TRBJ1-6, reads DGGITQSPKYLFRKEGQNVTLSCEQNLNHDAMYWYRQDPGQGLRLIYYSQIVNDFQKGDIAEGYSVSREKKESFPLTVTSAQKNPTAFYLCASSSRNSSPLHFGNGTRLTVT.